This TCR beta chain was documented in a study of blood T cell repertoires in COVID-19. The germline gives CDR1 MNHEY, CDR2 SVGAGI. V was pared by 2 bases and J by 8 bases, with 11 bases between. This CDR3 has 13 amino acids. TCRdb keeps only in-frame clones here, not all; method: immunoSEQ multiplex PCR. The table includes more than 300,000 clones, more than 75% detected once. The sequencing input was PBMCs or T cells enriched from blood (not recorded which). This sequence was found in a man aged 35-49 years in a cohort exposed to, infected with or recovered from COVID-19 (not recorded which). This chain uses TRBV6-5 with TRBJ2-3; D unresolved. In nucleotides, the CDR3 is TGTGCCAGCAGTTACGCCCCCTCGGGTACGCAGTATTTT. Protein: CASSYAPSGTQYF.